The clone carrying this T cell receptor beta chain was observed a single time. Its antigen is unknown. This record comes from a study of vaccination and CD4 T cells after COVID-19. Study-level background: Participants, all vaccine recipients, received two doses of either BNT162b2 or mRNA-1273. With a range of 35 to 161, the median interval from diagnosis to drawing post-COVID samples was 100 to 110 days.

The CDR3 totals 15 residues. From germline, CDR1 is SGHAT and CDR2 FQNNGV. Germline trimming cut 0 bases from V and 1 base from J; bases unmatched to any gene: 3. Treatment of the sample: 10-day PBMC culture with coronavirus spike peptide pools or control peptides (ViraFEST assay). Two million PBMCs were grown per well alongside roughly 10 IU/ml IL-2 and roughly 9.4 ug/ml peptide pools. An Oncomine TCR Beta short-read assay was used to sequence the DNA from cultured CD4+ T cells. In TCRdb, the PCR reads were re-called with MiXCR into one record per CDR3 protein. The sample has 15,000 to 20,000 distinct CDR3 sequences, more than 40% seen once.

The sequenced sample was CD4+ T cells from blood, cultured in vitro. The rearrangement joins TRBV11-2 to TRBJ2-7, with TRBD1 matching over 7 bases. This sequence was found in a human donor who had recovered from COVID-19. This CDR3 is CASSLEQGNSYEQYF. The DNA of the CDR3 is TGTGCCAGCAGCTTAGAACAGGGGAATTCCTACGAGCAGTACTTC.